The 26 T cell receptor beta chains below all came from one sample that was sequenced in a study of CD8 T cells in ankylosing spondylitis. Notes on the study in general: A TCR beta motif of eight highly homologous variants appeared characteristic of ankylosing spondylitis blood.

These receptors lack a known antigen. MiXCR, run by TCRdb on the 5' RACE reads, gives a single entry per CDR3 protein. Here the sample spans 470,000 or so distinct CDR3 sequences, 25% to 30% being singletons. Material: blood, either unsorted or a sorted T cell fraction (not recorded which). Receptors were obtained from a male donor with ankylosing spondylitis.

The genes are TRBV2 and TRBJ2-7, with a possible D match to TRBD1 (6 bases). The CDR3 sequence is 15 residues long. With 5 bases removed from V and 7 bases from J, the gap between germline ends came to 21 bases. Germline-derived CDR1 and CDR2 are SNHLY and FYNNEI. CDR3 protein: CASSQQGGYGSEQYV. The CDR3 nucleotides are TGTGCCAGCAGTCAACAGGGTGGGTACGGAAGTGAGCAGTACGTC.

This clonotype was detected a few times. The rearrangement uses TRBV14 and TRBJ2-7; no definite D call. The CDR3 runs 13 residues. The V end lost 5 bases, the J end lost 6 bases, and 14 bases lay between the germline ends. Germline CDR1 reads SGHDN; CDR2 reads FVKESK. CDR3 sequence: CASSNRAAREQYF. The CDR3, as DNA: TGTGCCAGCAGCAACCGGGCCGCACGCGAGCAGTACTTC.

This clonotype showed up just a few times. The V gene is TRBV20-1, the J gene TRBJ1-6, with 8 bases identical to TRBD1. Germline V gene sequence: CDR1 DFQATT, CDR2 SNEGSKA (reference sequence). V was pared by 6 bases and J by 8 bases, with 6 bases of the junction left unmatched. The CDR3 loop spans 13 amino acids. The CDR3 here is CSALDRVDSPLHF. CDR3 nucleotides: TGCAGTGCCTTGGACAGGGTGGATTCACCCCTCCACTTT.

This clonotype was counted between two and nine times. CDR3 loop: CASSSGVLDKETQYF. The DNA for the CDR3 is TGTGCCAGCAGTAGCGGTGTTTTGGACAAAGAGACCCAGTACTTC. This chain uses TRBV7-9 with TRBJ2-5, with D possibly being TRBD2 (6 bases). Trimming removed 6 bases from V and 3 bases from J, with 17 bases in between. The CDR3 extends over 15 amino acids. Germline V gene data show CDR1 as SEHNR and CDR2 as FQNEAQ (reference sequence).

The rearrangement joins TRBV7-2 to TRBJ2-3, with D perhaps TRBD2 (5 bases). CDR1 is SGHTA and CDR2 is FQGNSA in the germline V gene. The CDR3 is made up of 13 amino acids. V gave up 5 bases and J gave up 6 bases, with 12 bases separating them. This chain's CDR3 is CASSVTPGDTQYF. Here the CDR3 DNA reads TGTGCCAGCAGCGTCACCCCGGGGGATACGCAGTATTTT.

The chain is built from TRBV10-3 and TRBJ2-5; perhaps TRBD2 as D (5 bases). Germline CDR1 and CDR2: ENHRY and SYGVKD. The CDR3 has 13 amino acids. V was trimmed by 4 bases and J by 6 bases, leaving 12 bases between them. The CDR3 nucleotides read TGTGCCATCAGTGGGACTCCCGAACAGACCCAGTACTTC. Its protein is CAISGTPEQTQYF.

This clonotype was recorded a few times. This CDR3 reads CSVETGDETQYF. DNA for the CDR3: TGCAGCGTCGAAACGGGTGACGAGACCCAGTACTTC. The chain uses TRBV29-1 and TRBJ2-5, with D unresolved. The germline V gene has CDR1 SQVTM and CDR2 ANQGSEA. There are 12 residues in the CDR3. The V end was cut by 6 bases, the J end by 5 bases, with 13 bases between.

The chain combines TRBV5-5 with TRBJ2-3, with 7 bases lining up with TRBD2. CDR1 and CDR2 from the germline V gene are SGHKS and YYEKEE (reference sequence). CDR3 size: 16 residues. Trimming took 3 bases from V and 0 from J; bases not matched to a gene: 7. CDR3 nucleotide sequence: TGTGCCAGCAGCTCCTTAGCGGGTGGTAGCACAGATACGCAGTATTTT. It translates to CASSSLAGGSTDTQYF.

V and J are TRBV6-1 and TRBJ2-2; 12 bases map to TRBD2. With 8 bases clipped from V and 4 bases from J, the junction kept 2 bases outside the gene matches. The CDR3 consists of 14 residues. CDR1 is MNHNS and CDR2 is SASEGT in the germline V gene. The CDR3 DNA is TGTGCCAGCCGGACTAGCGGGACCACCGGGGAGCTGTTTTTT. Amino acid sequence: CASRTSGTTGELFF.

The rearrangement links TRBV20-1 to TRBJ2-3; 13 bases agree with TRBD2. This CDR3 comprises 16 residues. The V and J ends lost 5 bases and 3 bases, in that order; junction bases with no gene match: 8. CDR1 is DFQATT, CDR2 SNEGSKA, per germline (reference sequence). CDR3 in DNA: TGCAGTGCTCTTGGACTAGCGGGAGTCGGGACAGATACGCAGTATTTT. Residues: CSALGLAGVGTDTQYF.

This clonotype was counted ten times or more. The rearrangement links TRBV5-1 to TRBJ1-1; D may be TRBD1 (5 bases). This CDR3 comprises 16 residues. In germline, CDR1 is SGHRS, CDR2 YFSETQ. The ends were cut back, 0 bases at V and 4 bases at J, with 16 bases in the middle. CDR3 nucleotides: TGCGCCAGCAGCTTGGGAATGTCGGCAGGGCGCACTGAAGCTTTCTTT. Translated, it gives CASSLGMSAGRTEAFF.

The DNA for the CDR3 is TGTGCCAGCTCCCCTAGAGCGAGTGCCGAGACCCAGTACTTC. Amino acid sequence: CASSPRASAETQYF. This sequence joins TRBV18 and TRBJ2-5; D gene unclear. Germline CDR1 and CDR2: KGHSH and LQKENI. The CDR3 spans 14 residues. V was trimmed by 6 bases and J by 5 bases, leaving 16 bases between them.

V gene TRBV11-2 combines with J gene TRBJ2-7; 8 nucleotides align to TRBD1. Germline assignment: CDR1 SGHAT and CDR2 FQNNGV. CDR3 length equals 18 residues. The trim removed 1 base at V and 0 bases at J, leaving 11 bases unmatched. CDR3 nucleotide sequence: TGTGCCAGCAGCTTAGTTTGGAGGGGACAGGCGAGCTCCTACGAGCAGTACGTC. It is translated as CASSLVWRGQASSYEQYV.

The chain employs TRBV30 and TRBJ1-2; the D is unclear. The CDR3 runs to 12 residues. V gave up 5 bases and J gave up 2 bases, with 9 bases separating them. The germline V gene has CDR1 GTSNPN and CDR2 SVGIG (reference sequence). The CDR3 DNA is TGTGCCTGGCGCACGGTCAACTATGGCTACACCTTC. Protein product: CAWRTVNYGYTF. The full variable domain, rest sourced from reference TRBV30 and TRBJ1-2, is SQTIHQWPATLVQPVGSPLSLECTVEGTSNPNLYWYRQAAGRGLQLLFYSVGIGQISSEVPQNLSASRPQDRQFILSSKKLLLSDSGFYLCAWRTVNYGYTFGSGTRLTVV.

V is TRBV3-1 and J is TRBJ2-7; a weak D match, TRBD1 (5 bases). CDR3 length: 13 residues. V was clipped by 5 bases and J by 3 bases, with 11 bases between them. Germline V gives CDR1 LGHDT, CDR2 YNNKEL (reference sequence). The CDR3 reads CASSSGWDYEQYF. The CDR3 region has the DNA TGTGCCAGCAGCTCAGGGTGGGACTACGAGCAGTACTTC.

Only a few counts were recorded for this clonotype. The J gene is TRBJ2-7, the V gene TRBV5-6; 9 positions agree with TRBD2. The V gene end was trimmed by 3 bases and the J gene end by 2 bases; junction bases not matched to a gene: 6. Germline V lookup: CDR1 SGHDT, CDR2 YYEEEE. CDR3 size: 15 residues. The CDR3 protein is CASSSNLAGTYEQYV. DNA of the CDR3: TGTGCCAGCAGCTCCAATCTAGCGGGAACCTACGAGCAGTACGTC.

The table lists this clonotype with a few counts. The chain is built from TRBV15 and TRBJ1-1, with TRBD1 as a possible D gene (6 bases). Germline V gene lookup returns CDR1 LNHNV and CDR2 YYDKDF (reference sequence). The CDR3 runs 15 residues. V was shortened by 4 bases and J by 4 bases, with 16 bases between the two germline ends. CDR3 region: CATSTGVRGGTEAFF. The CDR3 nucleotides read TGTGCCACCAGCACAGGGGTTCGGGGTGGCACTGAAGCTTTCTTT.

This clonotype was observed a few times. CDR3 bases: TGTGCCACCAGCAGAGATCCGATAGGTGTTCCGAACACTGAAGCTTTCTTT. This translates into CATSRDPIGVPNTEAFF. This sequence joins TRBV15 and TRBJ1-1; unclear D gene. CDR3 length equals 17 residues. V was pared by 0 bases and J by 1 base, with 15 bases between. Per germline, CDR1 LNHNV and CDR2 YYDKDF (reference sequence).

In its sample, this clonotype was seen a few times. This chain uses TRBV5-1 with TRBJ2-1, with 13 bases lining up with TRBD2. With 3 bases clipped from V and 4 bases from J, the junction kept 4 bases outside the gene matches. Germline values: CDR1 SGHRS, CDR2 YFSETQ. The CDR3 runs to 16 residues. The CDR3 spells CASSYGLAGVYNEQFF. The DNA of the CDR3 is TGCGCCAGCAGCTACGGACTAGCGGGAGTTTACAATGAGCAGTTCTTC.

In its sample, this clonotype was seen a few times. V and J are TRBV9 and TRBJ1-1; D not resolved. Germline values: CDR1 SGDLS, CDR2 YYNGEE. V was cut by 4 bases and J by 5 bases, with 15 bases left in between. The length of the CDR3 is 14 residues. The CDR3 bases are TGTGCCAGCAGCCTAACGACGGGTGGGACTGAAGCTTTCTTT. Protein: CASSLTTGGTEAFF.

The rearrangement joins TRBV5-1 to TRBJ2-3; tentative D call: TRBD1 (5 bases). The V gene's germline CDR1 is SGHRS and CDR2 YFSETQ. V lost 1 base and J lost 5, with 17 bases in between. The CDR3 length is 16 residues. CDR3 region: CASSLITAERGDTQYF. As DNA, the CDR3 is TGCGCCAGCAGCTTGATTACAGCCGAAAGGGGAGATACGCAGTATTTT.

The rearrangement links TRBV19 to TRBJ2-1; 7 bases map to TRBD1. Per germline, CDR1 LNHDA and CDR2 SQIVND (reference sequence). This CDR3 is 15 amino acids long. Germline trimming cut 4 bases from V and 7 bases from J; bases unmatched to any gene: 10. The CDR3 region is CASSTSRQGRNEQFF. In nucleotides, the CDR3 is TGTGCCAGTAGTACCTCCCGACAGGGTAGGAATGAGCAGTTCTTC.

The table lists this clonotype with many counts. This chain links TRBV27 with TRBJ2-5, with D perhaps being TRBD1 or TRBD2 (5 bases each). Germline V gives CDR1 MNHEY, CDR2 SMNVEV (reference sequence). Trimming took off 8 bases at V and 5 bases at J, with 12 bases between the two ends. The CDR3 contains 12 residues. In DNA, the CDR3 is TGTGCCAGCGCTAGCAAGGGGGAGACCCAGTACTTC. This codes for CASASKGETQYF.

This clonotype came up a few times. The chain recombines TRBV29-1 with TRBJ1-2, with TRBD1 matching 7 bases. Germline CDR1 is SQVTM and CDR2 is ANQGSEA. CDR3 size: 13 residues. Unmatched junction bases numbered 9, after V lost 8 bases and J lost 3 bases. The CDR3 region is CSSRGTEHYGYTF. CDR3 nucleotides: TGCAGCTCCAGGGGGACAGAGCACTATGGCTACACCTTC.

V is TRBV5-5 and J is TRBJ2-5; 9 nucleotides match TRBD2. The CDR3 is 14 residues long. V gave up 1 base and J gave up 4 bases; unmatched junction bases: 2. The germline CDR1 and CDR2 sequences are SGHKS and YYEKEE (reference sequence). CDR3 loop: CASSLLAGTETQYF. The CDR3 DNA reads TGTGCCAGCAGCTTGCTAGCGGGGACAGAGACCCAGTACTTC.

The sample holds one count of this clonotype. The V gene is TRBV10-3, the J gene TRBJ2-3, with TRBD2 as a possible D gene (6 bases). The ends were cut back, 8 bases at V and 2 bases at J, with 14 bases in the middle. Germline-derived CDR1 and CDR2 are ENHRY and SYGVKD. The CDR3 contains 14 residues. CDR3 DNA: TGTGCCATCGGAGGGCGCCCGGTCACAGATACGCAGTATTTT. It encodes CAIGGRPVTDTQYF.